The rows below give T cell receptor beta chains drawn from one sample of a study of response to subunit inactivated influenza vaccine. TCRdb called the RT-PCR reads again in MiXCR, with one record for every CDR3 protein. In the table there are around 850,000 distinct CDR3 sequences, roughly 18% of which are singletons. This specimen was PBMCs from blood, taken about 5 days after vaccination. The source is a man in his fifties or sixties who received an inactivated influenza vaccine. Each CDR3 is given with its conserved first and last residue. The D gene is left open where the match is weak. Clone sizes are given selectively: once, few, many, or a class where the clone is expanded.

d_call | j_call | clone_size | v_call | cdr3_nt | cdr3_aa
. | TRBJ1-2 | once | TRBV7-9 | TGTGCCAGCAGCTTATTAGGGCCCTCAGGGGATGGCTACACCTTC | CASSLLGPSGDGYTF
. | TRBJ1-5 | many | TRBV10-3 | TGTGCCATCAGTGAGCAGGAGGAGCAGCCCCAGCATTTT | CAISEQEEQPQHF
TRBD1 | TRBJ2-1 | few | TRBV12-3/TRBV12-4 | TGTGCCAGCAGTTTAAACAGGGGATTCAATGAGCAGTTCTTC | CASSLNRGFNEQFF
. | TRBJ2-3 | few | TRBV9 | TGTGCCAGCGCCGGGACCGTGGGGGCAGATACGCAGTATTTT | CASAGTVGADTQYF
. | TRBJ2-7 | many | TRBV5-1 | TGCGCCAGCAGCTTGAGGGTAGGTGGCGAGCAGTACTTC | CASSLRVGGEQYF
. | TRBJ2-3 | few | TRBV5-1 | TGCGCCAGCAGCCGCGTTGGGCAGAGCACAGATACGCAGTATTTT | CASSRVGQSTDTQYF
. | TRBJ2-1 | . | TRBV29-1 | TGCAGCGTTGGACAGTGGGTGGTCCATGAGCAGTTCTTC | CSVGQWVVHEQFF
TRBD1 | TRBJ1-5 | few | TRBV12-3/TRBV12-4 | TGTGCCAGCAGTTTGACACAGGGGATAAATCAGCCCCAGCATTTT | CASSLTQGINQPQHF
. | TRBJ1-2 | . | TRBV5-1 | TGCGCCAGCAGCTCTGACAGCCGCAGAATGAACTATGGCTACACCTTC | CASSSDSRRMNYGYTF
. | TRBJ1-6 | few | TRBV5-1 | TGCGCCAGCAGCTCTCAAGGGGTAGATCCCCTCCACTTT | CASSSQGVDPLHF
TRBD2 | TRBJ2-1 | . | TRBV6-2/TRBV6-3 | TGTGCCAGCAGCGGACTAGCGGGAGGGCTTGGTGAGCAGTTCTTC | CASSGLAGGLGEQFF
. | TRBJ2-2 | few | TRBV5-1 | TGCGCCAGCAGCTTGGGTCAGATAAACACCGGGGAGCTGTTTTTT | CASSLGQINTGELFF
. | TRBJ2-7 | . | TRBV20-1 | TGCAGTGCTCCTCTGAAGGGGACCTACGAGCAGTACTTC | CSAPLKGTYEQYF
TRBD2 | TRBJ2-5 | . | TRBV7-2 | TGTGCCAGCAGCCCGGCGGGAGTGCGCGAGACCCAGTACTTC | CASSPAGVRETQYF
TRBD1 | TRBJ2-3 | few | TRBV10-2 | TGCGCCAGCAGTGGGCAGGGGGTGCGCACAGATACGCAGTATTTT | CASSGQGVRTDTQYF
TRBD1 | TRBJ1-1 | few | TRBV28 | TGTGCCAGCAGTTATCAGGGGGAGACTGAAGCTTTCTTT | CASSYQGETEAFF
. | TRBJ2-1 | . | TRBV4-3 | TGCGCCAGCAGCCAAGGATTAGAGAGGTACAATGAGCAGTTCTTC | CASSQGLERYNEQFF
TRBD1 | TRBJ2-5 | many | TRBV10-3 | TGTGCCATCAGTGAGCCGGACAGGGGTCAGACCCAGTACTTC | CAISEPDRGQTQYF
. | TRBJ2-5 | few | TRBV9 | TGTGCCAGCAGCGTAGCGAATCAAGAGACCCAGTACTTC | CASSVANQETQYF
. | TRBJ1-5 | many | TRBV4-3 | TGCGCCAGCAGCCAAGATTTCCGCAATCAGCCCCAGCATTTT | CASSQDFRNQPQHF
. | TRBJ2-7 | . | TRBV2 | TGTGCCAGCAGTGGAGCTTCCCCCTTCTCCTACGAGCAGTACTTC | CASSGASPFSYEQYF
. | TRBJ2-7 | . | TRBV10-3 | TGTGCCATCAGCCCTGCCCTCGAGTACGAGCAGTACTTC | CAISPALEYEQYF
TRBD1 | TRBJ2-2 | many | TRBV7-8 | TGTGCCAGCAGCCCAACGGGACAGGGGTGGGCCACCGGGGAGCTGTTTTTT | CASSPTGQGWATGELFF
TRBD1 | TRBJ2-2 | many | TRBV30 | TGTGCCTGGAATAGAATAGGGACAGGGCCAACCGGGGAGCTGTTTTTT | CAWNRIGTGPTGELFF
. | TRBJ2-1 | few | TRBV12-3/TRBV12-4 | TGTGCCAGCAGTTCCCCCGGGATAAGCTCCTACAATGAGCAGTTCTTC | CASSSPGISSYNEQFF
TRBD2 | TRBJ2-1 | . | TRBV27 | TGTGCCGCCTCCGACGGGAGGGAGCAGTTCTTC | CAASDGREQFF
TRBD2 | TRBJ2-7 | few | TRBV14 | TGTGCCAGCAGCCAAGATATGGACAGGGGACTAGCGGGAGTACACTACGAGCAGTACTTC | CASSQDMDRGLAGVHYEQYF
TRBD2 | TRBJ2-1 | . | TRBV29-1 | TGCAGCGTTGAAGATAGGACTAGCGGTTACAATGAGCAGTTCTTC | CSVEDRTSGYNEQFF
TRBD2 | TRBJ2-7 | . | TRBV6-2/TRBV6-3 | TGTGCCAGCAGATCGAGCGGGAGGGCGCTCGAGCAGTACTTC | CASRSSGRALEQYF